The 27 T cell receptor beta chains given below trace back to one sample, sequenced in a study of shared clonotypes between healthy human individuals. Terminally differentiated effector memory CD45RA+ cells were excluded from the naive CD8 cells, which were CD45RO-negative and positively selected for CCR7. Profiling relied on immunoSEQ multiplex PCR, and the TCRdb table lists in-frame clones only, not all of them. The table shows about 680,000 clones, with just over 90% occurring only once. Sequencing input: naive CD8+ T cells sorted from blood. Every receptor here comes from a young man in good health.

The rearrangement joins TRBV27 to TRBJ2-2; 7 positions match TRBD1. V lost 5 bases to trimming and J lost 3 bases; unmatched junction nucleotides: 12. Germline CDR1 and CDR2: MNHEY and SMNVEV (reference sequence). The CDR3 covers 17 residues. CDR3 loop: CASSQPQRDSDTGELFF. In nucleotides, the CDR3 is TGTGCCAGCAGTCAACCTCAGAGGGACAGCGACACCGGGGAGCTGTTTTTT.

DNA of the CDR3: TGTGCCAGCAGCCAAGGGAATTTGTATCAGCCCCAGCATTTT. This gives the protein CASSQGNLYQPQHF. This chain joins TRBV16 and TRBJ1-5; D remains unclear. Trimming shortened V by 2 bases and J by 5 bases, and 10 bases separated the two germline ends. Per germline, CDR1 KGHSY and CDR2 FQNENV. The CDR3 runs 14 residues.

Comments on this clone: Other DNA sequences from this sample encode an identical CDR3 as well. The chain carries TRBV27 and TRBJ2-7, with a tentative D call TRBD1 (5 bases). Germline CDR1 and CDR2: MNHEY and SMNVEV (reference sequence). The CDR3 totals 13 residues. Trimming removed 6 bases from V and 2 bases from J, with 11 bases in between. CDR3 DNA sequence: TGTGCCAGCAGCCTAGACAGAGCCTACGAGCAGTACTTC. It codes for CASSLDRAYEQYF.

This clone was counted a single time. V gene TRBV4-3 combines with J gene TRBJ1-1, with TRBD1 as a possible D gene (6 bases). From germline, CDR1 is LGHNA and CDR2 YSLEER. This CDR3 has 15 residues. The V end lost 0 bases, the J end lost 6 bases, and 14 bases lay between the germline ends. The CDR3 sequence: CASSQDRGAGAEAFF. CDR3 DNA: TGCGCCAGCAGCCAAGATCGGGGGGCAGGAGCTGAAGCTTTCTTT.

This clone was seen once. The J gene is TRBJ1-1, the V gene TRBV6-5; 7 nucleotides match TRBD1. The CDR3 has 12 amino acids. Per the germline V gene, CDR1 is MNHEY and CDR2 is SVGAGI. V lost 7 bases and J lost 5; bases outside the gene matches: 4. DNA for the CDR3: TGTGCCAGCATTGACAGGGCGACTGAAGCTTTCTTT. It translates to CASIDRATEAFF.

J is TRBJ1-4 and V is TRBV4-3, with a weak D call TRBD1 (5 bases). This CDR3 region has 14 residues. Between the trimmed V and J ends, which lost 5 bases and 7 bases, there was a span of 14 bases. Germline-derived CDR1 and CDR2 are LGHNA and YSLEER. CDR3: CASSSRGRSEKLFF. Written as DNA, the CDR3 is TGCGCCAGCAGCTCTAGGGGAAGGAGTGAAAAACTGTTTTTT.

Here the CDR3 DNA reads TGTGCCAGCAGTTACGAGACTAGCGGGAGTCCCGGGGAGCTGTTTTTT. As protein: CASSYETSGSPGELFF. The chain combines TRBV6-5 with TRBJ2-2; TRBD2 aligns across 12 bases. With V trimmed by 2 bases and J by 6 bases, 4 bases remained unmatched. The V gene's germline CDR1 is MNHEY and CDR2 SVGAGI. The CDR3 spans 16 residues.

The chain carries TRBV6-5 and TRBJ1-4, with D perhaps TRBD1 (5 bases). V was trimmed by 2 bases and J by 2 bases, leaving 12 bases between them. The germline V gene encodes CDR1 MNHEY and CDR2 SVGAGI. The CDR3 consists of 16 residues. Here the CDR3 DNA reads TGTGCCAGCAGTTACACAGTGACAGCTACTAATGAAAAACTGTTTTTT. This translates into CASSYTVTATNEKLFF.

In its sample, this clone was seen once. The V gene is TRBV28, the J gene TRBJ2-6; tentatively, D is TRBD1 or TRBD2 (5 bases each). The CDR3 loop spans 17 amino acids. Germline V gives CDR1 MDHEN, CDR2 SYDVKM. Trimming took off 3 bases at V and 4 bases at J, with 16 bases between the two ends. Here the CDR3 DNA reads TGTGCCAGCAGTTTTAATCTACAGGAGGCCGGGGCCAACGTCCTGACTTTC. Its protein product is CASSFNLQEAGANVLTF.

The rearrangement uses TRBV28 and TRBJ2-7; the D gene is possibly TRBD2 (5 bases). Germline V CDR1 and CDR2: MDHEN, SYDVKM. Trimming took off 4 bases at V and 2 bases at J, with 9 bases between the two ends. CDR3 length: 13 amino acids. CDR3 loop: CASSSPGTYEQYF. For the CDR3, the DNA is TGTGCCAGCAGTTCCCCGGGGACCTACGAGCAGTACTTC.

The chain combines TRBV28 with TRBJ1-1; tentatively, D is TRBD1 (6 bases). The V and J ends lost 6 bases and 6 bases respectively, with 17 bases between them. Germline-derived CDR1 and CDR2 are MDHEN and SYDVKM. This CDR3 contains 14 residues. The DNA for the CDR3 is TGTGCCAGCAGATGGACAGTCACGAAGGCTGAAGCTTTCTTT. Its translation: CASRWTVTKAEAFF.

The chain joins TRBV27 to TRBJ2-1; weak D call: TRBD1 (7 bases). CDR3 length: 17 residues. The germline V gene encodes CDR1 MNHEY and CDR2 SMNVEV (reference sequence). V lost 5 bases to trimming and J lost 0 bases, with 17 bases between them. CDR3 sequence: CASSPRSGGSSYNEQFF. For the CDR3, the DNA is TGTGCCAGCAGTCCCCGTTCAGGGGGGAGCTCCTACAATGAGCAGTTCTTC.

The sample holds one count of this clone. The chain uses TRBV4-3 and TRBJ1-1; D is unclear. The V end lost 0 bases, the J end lost 0 bases, and 8 bases lay between the germline ends. Per germline, CDR1 LGHNA and CDR2 YSLEER. The CDR3 totals 15 residues. In nucleotides, the CDR3 is TGCGCCAGCAGCCAAGACGAAGGGATGAACACTGAAGCTTTCTTT. Translation gives CASSQDEGMNTEAFF.

The chain is built from TRBV7-9 and TRBJ2-5; D is possibly TRBD2 (7 bases). Trimming left V 0 bases short and J 4 bases short, with 12 bases between. The CDR3 runs to 15 residues. Germline CDR1 SEHNR, CDR2 FQNEAQ (reference sequence). CDR3 in DNA: TGTGCCAGCAGCTTAGCTGTGGGAGGGGGAGAGACCCAGTACTTC. It specifies CASSLAVGGGETQYF.

CDR3 nucleotide sequence: TGTGCCAGCAGTTCGCGGCAGGACGGCGTTTGGGGAGGTGAGCAGTTCTTC. It translates to CASSSRQDGVWGGEQFF. The chain uses TRBV11-2 and TRBJ2-1; D perhaps matches TRBD2 (6 bases). The V gene's germline CDR1 is SGHAT and CDR2 FQNNGV. This CDR3 has 17 amino acids. V gave up 6 bases and J gave up 9 bases, with 27 bases separating them.

The chain uses TRBV13 and TRBJ2-3; TRBD1 agrees at 8 bases. Germline loops: CDR1 PRHDT, CDR2 FYEKMQ (reference sequence). V lost 5 bases and J lost 7; bases outside the gene matches: 11. CDR3 size: 15 residues. The CDR3 DNA reads TGTGCCAGCAGCGAGGCCGGGACAGGTTATTATACGCAGTATTTT. This codes for CASSEAGTGYYTQYF. Based on the CDR3 plus reference TRBV13 and TRBJ2-3, the full variable domain is AAGVIQSPRHLIKEKRETATLKCYPIPRHDTVYWYQQGPGQDPQFLISFYEKMQSDKGSIPDRFSAQQFSDYHSELNMSSLELGDSALYFCASSEAGTGYYTQYFGPGTRLTVL.

The chain combines TRBV4-3 with TRBJ2-7; the D gene is possibly TRBD2 (6 bases). Trimming cost V 2 bases and J 0 bases, with 20 bases left between them. Looked up from germline, CDR1 is LGHNA and CDR2 is YSLEER. This CDR3 has 18 amino acids. The CDR3 sequence: CASSQFGGPLRNSYEQYF. CDR3 DNA sequence: TGCGCCAGCAGCCAATTCGGGGGTCCGCTCAGGAACTCCTACGAGCAGTACTTC.

This clone has a handful of counts. The chain carries TRBV7-9 and TRBJ1-3, with D uncertain. This CDR3 has 16 amino acids. V was shortened by 7 bases and J by 0 bases, with 16 bases between the two germline ends. Per germline, CDR1 SEHNR and CDR2 FQNEAQ (reference sequence). The CDR3 loop reads CASTHVGGISGNTIYF. The DNA for the CDR3 is TGTGCCAGCACCCACGTAGGCGGAATCTCTGGAAACACCATATATTTT.

V gene TRBV19 combines with J gene TRBJ1-5; D not resolved. V gave up 6 bases and J gave up 7 bases, with 22 bases separating them. CDR1 is LNHDA and CDR2 is SQIVND in the germline V gene (reference sequence). The length of the CDR3 is 16 residues. CDR3 residues: CASSHATAIYWQPQHF. Here the CDR3 DNA reads TGTGCCAGTAGCCACGCTACCGCAATTTATTGGCAGCCCCAGCATTTT.

This clone was found once. The chain has TRBV27 and TRBJ2-7, with 8 bases that match TRBD2. Germline CDR1 and CDR2: MNHEY and SMNVEV (reference sequence). The trim removed 3 bases at V and 3 bases at J, leaving 4 bases unmatched. CDR3 length: 14 amino acids. The CDR3 DNA is TGTGCCAGCAGTTTTAGCGGGGTTGACTACGAGCAGTACTTC. Its protein product is CASSFSGVDYEQYF.

In this sample, this clone turned up once. CDR3 protein: CASSPPGTGDQETQYF. CDR3 sequence (DNA): TGTGCCAGCAGTCCCCCCGGGACAGGGGACCAAGAGACCCAGTACTTC. V and J are TRBV28 and TRBJ2-5; 10 positions agree with TRBD1. The germline CDR1 and CDR2 sequences are MDHEN and SYDVKM. After removal of 5 bases from V and 0 bases from J, the junction contained 6 bases not matched to a gene. The CDR3 is 16 amino acids.

This chain connects TRBV14 to TRBJ2-2; 12 bases fit TRBD2. Germline lookup yields CDR1 SGHDN and CDR2 FVKESK. The CDR3 is made up of 18 amino acids. With 1 base clipped from V and 5 bases from J, the junction kept 8 bases outside the gene matches. Here the CDR3 reads CASSQGHGLAGKTGELFF. The CDR3 DNA follows: TGTGCCAGCAGCCAAGGCCATGGACTAGCGGGAAAGACCGGGGAGCTGTTTTTT.

This clone is a singleton in its sample. The J gene is TRBJ2-6, the V gene TRBV30; possible D gene TRBD1, 5 bases. V lost 5 bases and J 0 bases, leaving 8 bases between the germline ends. Germline CDR1 and CDR2: GTSNPN and SVGIG (reference sequence). This CDR3 spans 14 amino acids. The DNA of the CDR3 is TGTGCCTGGGAACAGGCCTCTGGGGCCAACGTCCTGACTTTC. It encodes CAWEQASGANVLTF.

This chain links TRBV4-1 with TRBJ2-3, with D possibly TRBD1 on 5 matching bases. The CDR3 is made up of 13 amino acids. The V end lost 1 base, the J end lost 4 bases, and 6 bases lay between the germline ends. Germline lookup yields CDR1 MGHRA and CDR2 YSYEKL. The CDR3 reads CASSQAGSDTQYF. For the CDR3, the DNA is TGCGCCAGCAGCCAAGCAGGGTCAGATACGCAGTATTTT.

The V gene is TRBV7-6, the J gene TRBJ2-1, with 10 nucleotides matching TRBD2. CDR1 and CDR2 (germline): SGHVS, FNYEAQ. V shed 5 bases, J shed 6 bases, and the junction held 10 bases outside the gene matches. The CDR3 spans 16 residues. In DNA form, the CDR3 reads TGTGCCAGCAGCCACTGGACTAGCGGTGATTCCAATGAGCAGTTCTTC. It codes for CASSHWTSGDSNEQFF.

The V gene is TRBV4-1, the J gene TRBJ2-5, with D hard to call. The length of the CDR3 is 13 residues. Germline CDR1 and CDR2: MGHRA and YSYEKL. V lost 8 bases and J lost 4, with 14 bases in between. The CDR3 loop reads CASSYIFPETQYF. Written as DNA, the CDR3 is TGCGCCAGCTCCTACATCTTCCCAGAGACCCAGTACTTC.

The chain joins TRBV2 to TRBJ2-5; 8 bases match TRBD1. CDR1 is SNHLY, CDR2 FYNNEI, per germline. The CDR3 is 17 residues long. V was pared by 4 bases and J by 1 base, with 11 bases of the junction left unmatched. This CDR3 is CASSVLRQGTRQETQYF. CDR3 DNA: TGTGCCAGCAGTGTCCTAAGACAGGGGACCCGCCAAGAGACCCAGTACTTC.